These 25 T cell receptor beta chains originate from one sample sequenced in a study of shared clonotypes between healthy human individuals. Sequencing used immunoSEQ multiplex PCR; TCRdb keeps in-frame clones, though not all of them. This table has about half a million clones, around 79% appearing once. Sequencing was performed on PBMCs. These receptors came from a woman between 40 and 50 years old in good health. Some clones in this sample may be carry-over from other donors' samples.

The V gene is TRBV4-1, the J gene TRBJ1-6; possible D gene TRBD1, 5 bases. V lost 1 base, J lost 0 bases, and 13 bases lay in between. The CDR3 has 18 residues. Per the germline V gene, CDR1 is MGHRA and CDR2 is YSYEKL. The CDR3 loop is CASSQALTASSYNSPLHF. DNA of the CDR3: TGCGCCAGCAGCCAAGCCCTGACAGCGAGCTCCTATAATTCACCCCTCCACTTT.

This clone was seen only a few times. This chain connects TRBV11-3 to TRBJ2-1; the match to TRBD2 covers 9 bases. This CDR3 is built from 16 residues. Losses at the gene ends were 5 bases for V and 5 bases for J; bases not matched to a gene: 10. Per the germline V gene, CDR1 is SGHNT and CDR2 is YENEEA. The CDR3 spells CASSVQGLAGNNEQFF. CDR3 nucleotide sequence: TGTGCCAGCAGCGTTCAAGGCCTAGCGGGAAACAATGAGCAGTTCTTC.

The chain is built from TRBV4-2 and TRBJ2-5; D possibly matches TRBD1 or TRBD2 (5 bases each). This CDR3 region has 15 residues. V gave up 2 bases and J gave up 1 base, with 11 bases separating them. CDR1 is LGHNA and CDR2 is YNFKEQ in the germline V gene. The CDR3 here is CASSQPGPLQETQYF. The CDR3 nucleotides read TGTGCCAGCAGCCAACCGGGACCACTCCAAGAGACCCAGTACTTC.

The chain carries TRBV30 and TRBJ2-5; 7 bases fit TRBD1. V was pared by 4 bases and J by 5 bases, with 7 bases of the junction left unmatched. CDR3 length: 13 amino acids. CDR1 and CDR2 from the germline V gene are GTSNPN and SVGIG (reference sequence). The CDR3 DNA follows: TGTGCCTGGACCAGGGGGAGCTTGGAGACCCAGTACTTC. It codes for CAWTRGSLETQYF.

This clone came up a few times. The chain has TRBV30 and TRBJ2-5; 8 positions agree with TRBD1. The DNA end lines up better with TRBJ2-7; the J call may be wrong. From germline, CDR1 is GTSNPN and CDR2 SVGIG (reference sequence). The CDR3 runs 15 residues. CDR3: CAWISLQGAFYEQYF. The CDR3, as DNA: TGTGCCTGGATATCCCTGCAGGGGGCTTTTTACGAGCAGTACTTC.

The chain recombines TRBV9 with TRBJ2-1; D remains ambiguous. The CDR3 has 15 residues. Germline V gives CDR1 SGDLS, CDR2 YYNGEE. V was clipped by 4 bases and J by 2 bases, with 13 bases between them. CDR3 coding DNA: TGTGCCAGCAGCCCTCGGGTGGCGGCCTACAATGAGCAGTTCTTC. It translates to CASSPRVAAYNEQFF.

This sequence joins TRBV6-6 and TRBJ2-7; 7 bases fit TRBD1. CDR3 length: 15 amino acids. Germline V gene lookup returns CDR1 MNHNY and CDR2 SVGAGI (reference sequence). The ends lost 4 bases at V and 1 base at J; junction bases unmatched: 7. CDR3 region: CASSSQGRGSYEQYF. The CDR3, as DNA: TGTGCCAGCAGTTCACAGGGGCGTGGATCCTACGAGCAGTACTTC.

The V gene is TRBV9, the J gene TRBJ2-7; D may be TRBD1 (6 bases). V lost 0 bases and J lost 6, with 13 bases in between. Germline CDR1 reads SGDLS; CDR2 reads YYNGEE. This CDR3 is 14 amino acids long. This CDR3 reads CASSVGNRDIEQYF. In DNA form, the CDR3 reads TGTGCCAGCAGCGTAGGAAACAGGGACATCGAGCAGTACTTC.

The V call is TRBV5-4, the J call TRBJ2-2, with 11 bases aligning to TRBD2. Germline trimming cut 4 bases from V and 2 bases from J; bases unmatched to any gene: 4. The CDR3 length is 16 residues. Germline V gene lookup returns CDR1 SGHNT and CDR2 YYREEE (reference sequence). The CDR3 coding sequence is TGTGCCAGCAGCCAACTAGCGGGAGACAACACCGGGGAGCTGTTTTTT. Translated: CASSQLAGDNTGELFF.

The rearrangement uses TRBV2 and TRBJ2-5; 7 bases are shared with TRBD2. This CDR3 contains 12 residues. Losses at the gene ends were 6 bases for V and 9 bases for J; bases not matched to a gene: 7. Germline CDR1 reads SNHLY; CDR2 reads FYNNEI. CDR3 nucleotide sequence: TGTGCCAGCAGCACGGGGCGGGAGCCCCAGTACTTC. Translated: CASSTGREPQYF.

The chain recombines TRBV7-3 with TRBJ2-1, with D perhaps matching TRBD1 (8 bases). Trimming removed 5 bases at V and 5 bases at J, with 16 bases between. CDR1 and CDR2 from the germline V gene are SGHTA and FQGTGA. The CDR3 is 15 residues long. The CDR3 DNA reads as TGTGCCAGCAGCCCAGGGGGCGGGGGTCACAATGAGCAGTTCTTC. It codes for CASSPGGGGHNEQFF.

This chain links TRBV6-5 with TRBJ2-3; tentative D call: TRBD1 (5 bases). The V and J ends lost 4 bases and 2 bases respectively, with 13 bases between them. Germline-derived CDR1 and CDR2 are MNHEY and SVGAGI. The CDR3 extends over 15 amino acids. In DNA form, the CDR3 reads TGTGCCAGCAGTTCTGGGGATGGGGCCACAGATACGCAGTATTTT. Residues: CASSSGDGATDTQYF.

V and J are TRBV11-2 and TRBJ2-7; 8 bases align to TRBD1. Trimming took 2 bases from V and 2 from J; bases not matched to a gene: 5. The CDR3 totals 15 residues. From germline, CDR1 is SGHAT and CDR2 FQNNGV. The CDR3 is CASSLSGQVPYEQYF. The CDR3 DNA is TGTGCCAGCAGCTTATCGGGACAGGTCCCCTACGAGCAGTACTTC.

The chain joins TRBV9 to TRBJ2-5, with D uncertain. CDR1 and CDR2 (germline): SGDLS, YYNGEE. This CDR3 region has 13 residues. V was cut by 7 bases and J by 2 bases, with 12 bases left in between. This chain's CDR3 is CASSRQTQETQYF. The DNA of the CDR3 is TGTGCCAGCTCTCGGCAGACGCAAGAGACCCAGTACTTC.

The V and J genes are TRBV18 and TRBJ2-2, with 9 bases identical to TRBD2. CDR1 KGHSH and CDR2 LQKENI come from the germline V gene. The CDR3 is made up of 16 amino acids. J gave up 0 bases and V 3 bases, and 2 bases lay outside the gene matches. In DNA form, the CDR3 reads TGTGCCAGCTCACCGGGACTAGCATCGAACACCGGGGAGCTGTTTTTT. Translation gives CASSPGLASNTGELFF.

This rearrangement joins TRBV15 to TRBJ2-7, with D unclear. Germline CDR1 reads LNHNV; CDR2 reads YYDKDF (reference sequence). This CDR3 spans 15 amino acids. The ends were cut back, 4 bases at V and 2 bases at J, with 15 bases in the middle. The CDR3 DNA reads TGTGCCACCAGCAACGCTAGACGGCAGACCTACGAGCAGTACTTC. Encoded protein: CATSNARRQTYEQYF.

The chain carries TRBV9 and TRBJ2-3; 8 nucleotides line up with TRBD1. The germline CDR1 and CDR2 sequences are SGDLS and YYNGEE. This CDR3 spans 15 amino acids. The trim removed 3 bases at V and 3 bases at J, leaving 6 bases unmatched. The chain's CDR3 is CASSEQTGDTDTQYF. For the CDR3, the DNA is TGTGCCAGCAGCGAACAGACAGGGGATACAGATACGCAGTATTTT. The complete variable domain, with remaining parts taken from reference TRBV9 and TRBJ2-3, reads DSGVTQTPKHLITATGQRVTLRCSPRSGDLSVYWYQQSLDQGLQFLIQYYNGEERAKGNILERFSAQQFPDLHSELNLSSLELGDSALYFCASSEQTGDTDTQYFGPGTRLTVL.

The rearrangement links TRBV4-1 to TRBJ2-4, with 7 positions matching TRBD1. CDR1 is MGHRA and CDR2 is YSYEKL in the germline V gene. Trimming at V came to 1 base and at J to 0 bases, leaving 6 bases not matched to a gene. The CDR3 is 17 residues long. CDR3 nucleotide sequence: TGCGCCAGCAGCCAAGGTGGACAGGCCGGAGCCAAAAACATTCAGTACTTC. Its translation: CASSQGGQAGAKNIQYF.

This chain uses TRBV18 with TRBJ2-6; D unclear. This CDR3 has 15 amino acids. Trimming took 5 bases from V and 1 from J, leaving 9 bases between them. Germline V gene data show CDR1 as KGHSH and CDR2 as LQKENI. CDR3 in DNA: TGTGCCAGCTCAGCTTTGGGGTCTGGGGCCAACGTCCTGACTTTC. Protein: CASSALGSGANVLTF.

This chain uses TRBV10-3 with TRBJ2-5; D gene unclear. The CDR3 extends over 13 amino acids. Germline V gives CDR1 ENHRY, CDR2 SYGVKD. The ends were cut back, 3 bases at V and 5 bases at J, with 10 bases in the middle. CDR3 residues: CAISDGGFETQYF. Written as DNA, the CDR3 is TGTGCCATCAGTGACGGTGGGTTCGAGACCCAGTACTTC.

The J gene is TRBJ2-3, the V gene TRBV7-3; D is possibly TRBD2 (6 bases). V was shortened by 3 bases and J by 1 base, with 8 bases between the two germline ends. The CDR3 is 14 amino acids. CDR1 is SGHTA, CDR2 FQGTGA, per germline. CDR3 DNA sequence: TGTGCCAGCAGCTTGTGGGAGGGCACAGATACGCAGTATTTT. Its protein is CASSLWEGTDTQYF.

The chain is built from TRBV7-3 and TRBJ1-1, with unresolved D. This CDR3 has 14 amino acids. Germline CDR1 reads SGHTA; CDR2 reads FQGTGA. The V end lost 1 base, the J end lost 5 bases, and 11 bases lay between the germline ends. The CDR3 loop reads CASSLRRGRTEAFF. In DNA, the CDR3 is TGTGCCAGCAGCTTAAGACGCGGACGAACTGAAGCTTTCTTT.

The chain employs TRBV5-6 and TRBJ2-3; 7 nucleotides agree with TRBD2. Germline CDR1 and CDR2: SGHDT and YYEEEE. Trimming took 0 bases from V and 10 from J; bases not matched to a gene: 5. This CDR3 spans 13 amino acids. The CDR3 region has the DNA TGTGCCAGCAGCTTGGGGGCGGGAGAGGCGCAGTATTTT. This gives the protein CASSLGAGEAQYF.

The rearrangement joins TRBV6-6 to TRBJ2-7, with 11 nucleotides matching TRBD2. This CDR3 has 15 amino acids. Germline V lookup: CDR1 MNHNY, CDR2 SVGAGI (reference sequence). The trim removed 10 bases at V and 1 base at J, leaving 9 bases unmatched. The chain's CDR3 is CATPGASGRSYEQYF. CDR3 nucleotides: TGTGCCACACCCGGGGCTAGCGGGAGGTCCTACGAGCAGTACTTC.

J is TRBJ2-7 and V is TRBV5-1; 8 bases align to TRBD1. The length of the CDR3 is 15 residues. In germline, CDR1 is SGHRS, CDR2 YFSETQ. V dropped 2 bases and J dropped 2; count of bases not matched to a gene: 6. CDR3 residues: CASSFGGQAPYEQYF. CDR3 nucleotides: TGCGCCAGCAGCTTCGGGGGACAGGCCCCCTACGAGCAGTACTTC.